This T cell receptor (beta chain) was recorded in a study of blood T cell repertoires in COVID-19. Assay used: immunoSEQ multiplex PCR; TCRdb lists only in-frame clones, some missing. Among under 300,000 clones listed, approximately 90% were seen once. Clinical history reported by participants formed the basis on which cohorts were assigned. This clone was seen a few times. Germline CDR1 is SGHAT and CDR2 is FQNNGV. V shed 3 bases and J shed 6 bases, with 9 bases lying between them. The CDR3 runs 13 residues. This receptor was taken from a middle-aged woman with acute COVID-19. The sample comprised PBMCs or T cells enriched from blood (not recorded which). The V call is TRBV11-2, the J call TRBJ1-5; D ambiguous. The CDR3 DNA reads TGTGCCAGCAGCTTCGGGGAGTTTCAGCCCCAGCATTTT. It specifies CASSFGEFQPQHF.